This TCR beta chain was sequenced during a study of cytomegalovirus exposure and HLA in healthy donors. Study background: Out of 150 million to 200 million T cells, an earlier analysis found over 100 million unique TCR beta sequences in total. Overall study results and limits: Despite most TCR sequences being rare, some public TCRs occurred in many donors.

This clone was recorded once. The antigen is unknown. Germline CDR1 and CDR2: SEHNR and FQNEAQ (reference sequence). The V gene lost 5 bases and the J gene lost 3 bases, with 14 bases spanning the gap. The CDR3 is 14 amino acids. The PCR made use of 60 Vbeta and 13 Jbeta primers. Profiled with immunoSEQ multiplex PCR; TCRdb holds only in-frame clones, not every one. The repertoire consists of about 110,000 clones, with around 80% occurring once and the leading ten covering around 15%. This TCR was sampled from a man aged 25 to 40 in good health and CMV-seropositive. Sequencing used PBMCs. The chain couples TRBV7-9 to TRBJ2-7; no definite D call. In nucleotides, the CDR3 is TGTGCCAGCAGCCCCCCCAGGAACCACTACGAGCAGTACTTC. Amino acids: CASSPPRNHYEQYF.